Listed here are 10 T cell receptor beta chains from one sample, sequenced in a study of cytotoxic CD8 clonotypes in ibrutinib-treated CLL. TCRdb keeps only in-frame clones here, not all; method: immunoSEQ multiplex PCR. This sample has tens of thousands of clones, with roughly 72% found just once. This material consisted of PBMCs, taken after 12 months of ibrutinib treatment. These receptors were collected from a human donor with chronic lymphocytic leukemia.

The chain carries TRBV5-6 and TRBJ1-5; D not certain. V was shortened by 0 bases and J by 4 bases, with 14 bases between the two germline ends. CDR3 length equals 16 residues. CDR1 and CDR2 from the germline V gene are SGHDT and YYEEEE. The CDR3 bases are TGTGCCAGCAGCTTGGGGGCAGCCCTAAGGAATCAGCCCCAGCATTTT. Residues: CASSLGAALRNQPQHF.

The chain carries TRBV6-5 and TRBJ2-5; no clear D gene. The V gene lost 7 bases and the J gene lost 9 bases, with 12 bases spanning the gap. Germline V gene data show CDR1 as MNHEY and CDR2 as SVGAGI. This CDR3 is built from 11 residues. The CDR3 nucleotides read TGTGCCAGCACCTCCCCGGTGGCCCAGTACTTC. Translated: CASTSPVAQYF.

The chain is built from TRBV30 and TRBJ2-7; D may be TRBD1 (6 bases). Germline V gene lookup returns CDR1 GTSNPN and CDR2 SVGIG (reference sequence). The CDR3 loop spans 12 amino acids. V gave up 7 bases and J gave up 0 bases, with 10 bases separating them. The CDR3, as DNA: TGTGCCTTTGGACAGACCTCCTACGAGCAGTACTTC. Translation gives CAFGQTSYEQYF. The entire variable domain, with the rest obtained from reference TRBV30 and TRBJ2-7, is as follows: SQTIHQWPATLVQPVGSPLSLECTVEGTSNPNLYWYRQAAGRGLQLLFYSVGIGQISSEVPQNLSASRPQDRQFILSSKKLLLSDSGFYLCAFGQTSYEQYFGPGTRLTVT.

This chain connects TRBV4-2 to TRBJ1-2; 10 nucleotides agree with TRBD1. J gave up 8 bases and V 1 base, and 7 bases lay outside the gene matches. The germline V gene has CDR1 LGHNA and CDR2 YNFKEQ. The CDR3 covers 15 residues. The CDR3 reads CASSQVWDRGGGYTF. The DNA of the CDR3 is TGTGCCAGCAGCCAAGTATGGGACAGGGGCGGCGGCTACACCTTC.

The J gene is TRBJ2-7, the V gene TRBV7-9, with D uncertain. CDR3 length equals 11 residues. Germline V gene sequence: CDR1 SEHNR, CDR2 FQNEAQ (reference sequence). The CDR3 DNA reads TGTGTCCGGAGCACTACCTACGAGCAGTACTTC. It codes for CVRSTTYEQYF.

V and J are TRBV5-6 and TRBJ2-3, with 12 nucleotides matching TRBD2. This CDR3 is built from 16 residues. Germline assignment: CDR1 SGHDT and CDR2 YYEEEE. V lost 2 bases to trimming and J lost 4 bases; unmatched junction nucleotides: 5. CDR3 region: CASSFSASGGADTQYF. Here the CDR3 DNA reads TGTGCCAGCAGCTTCTCGGCTAGCGGGGGGGCAGATACGCAGTATTTT. The full variable domain, with the rest looked up from reference TRBV5-6 and TRBJ2-3, is DAGVTQSPTHLIKTRGQQVTLRCSPKSGHDTVSWYQQALGQGPQFIFQYYEEEERQRGNFPDRFSGHQFPNYSSELNVNALLLGDSALYLCASSFSASGGADTQYFGPGTRLTVL.

This chain connects TRBV14 to TRBJ2-1, with D maybe TRBD2 (7 bases). The germline V and J ends were trimmed by 1 base and 4 bases, with 17 bases remaining between them. Germline-derived CDR1 and CDR2 are SGHDN and FVKESK. This CDR3 has 17 amino acids. CDR3 loop: CASSQVLRGAQYNEQFF. The CDR3 DNA reads TGTGCCAGCAGCCAAGTTCTCCGGGGGGCCCAATACAATGAGCAGTTCTTC.

This clone turned up a few times. The chain uses TRBV19 and TRBJ1-1; D gene unclear. Deletions cut 4 bases from V and 4 bases from J, with 10 bases between. Per the germline V gene, CDR1 is LNHDA and CDR2 is SQIVND (reference sequence). The CDR3 sequence is 13 residues long. The CDR3 DNA reads TGTGCCAGTAGTACAGGCGTTAGCACTGAAGCTTTCTTT. Translation: CASSTGVSTEAFF.

This rearrangement joins TRBV6-5 to TRBJ1-6, with 8 bases aligning to TRBD1. The CDR3 runs to 12 residues. Germline loops: CDR1 MNHEY, CDR2 SVGAGI. Here the CDR3 DNA reads TGTGTCACGGGACAGGAGAATTCACCCCTCCACTTT. Translated: CVTGQENSPLHF.

The rearrangement links TRBV7-2 to TRBJ2-5; 11 bases align to TRBD2. The CDR3 contains 15 residues. The V gene's germline CDR1 is SGHTA and CDR2 FQGNSA. Germline trimming cut 5 bases from V and 5 bases from J; bases unmatched to any gene: 7. The CDR3 protein is CASSRPTSGEETQYF. The CDR3 bases are TGTGCCAGCAGCAGACCGACTAGCGGGGAGGAGACCCAGTACTTC.